Listed below are T cell receptor beta chains from one sample, sequenced in a study of vaccination and CD4 T cells after COVID-19. These receptors have no known antigen. MiXCR, applied by TCRdb to the PCR reads, yields one record per CDR3 protein. The data show roughly 13,000 distinct CDR3 sequences, around 62% seen once. The sequenced material came from CD4+ T cells from blood, cultured in vitro. The receptors shown here come from a human donor who had recovered from COVID-19. CDR3s include the opening cysteine and the closing phenylalanine or tryptophan. A D gene is named only where the DNA matches it firmly. Some rows have no size entry. The others give once, few or many, or a class for an expanded clone.

V: TRBV27; J: TRBJ1-4; D: -; size: -; CDR3: CASISRWATNEKLFF; DNA: TGTGCCAGCATCTCCCGGTGGGCGACTAATGAAAAACTGTTTTTT
V: TRBV6-1; J: TRBJ1-3; D: -; size: few; CDR3: CASSDGPGRTIYF; DNA: TGTGCCAGCAGTGACGGACCAGGAAGGACCATATATTTT
V: TRBV20-1; J: TRBJ2-5; D: -; size: once; CDR3: CSARVKRAGVGETQYF; DNA: TGCAGTGCTAGAGTTAAAAGAGCGGGCGTGGGAGAGACCCAGTACTTC
V: TRBV10-3; J: TRBJ2-7; D: -; size: -; CDR3: CAISESREQYF; DNA: TGTGCCATCAGTGAGTCCAGGGAGCAGTACTTC
V: TRBV28; J: TRBJ2-6; D: -; size: -; CDR3: CASSLTAGANVLTF; DNA: TGTGCCAGCAGTTTGACAGCTGGGGCCAACGTCCTGACTTTC
V: TRBV20-1; J: TRBJ2-5; D: TRBD2; size: few; CDR3: CSAKRGRETQYF; DNA: TGCAGTGCTAAACGCGGGAGAGAGACCCAGTACTTC
V: TRBV20-1; J: TRBJ1-2; D: -; size: -; CDR3: CSASSDGYYGYTF; DNA: TGCAGTGCTAGCTCGGACGGATACTATGGCTACACCTTC
V: TRBV19; J: TRBJ2-6; D: TRBD1; size: once; CDR3: CASSVRTGYGANVLTF; DNA: TGTGCCAGTAGTGTTAGGACAGGGTACGGGGCCAACGTCCTGACTTTC
V: TRBV20-1; J: TRBJ2-5; D: TRBD2; size: few; CDR3: CSADPLGLAGVQTQYF; DNA: TGCAGTGCCGATCCCCTTGGACTAGCGGGAGTCCAGACCCAGTACTTC
V: TRBV20-1; J: TRBJ2-5; D: TRBD1; size: -; CDR3: CSATGTGVSETQYF; DNA: TGCAGTGCAACTGGGACAGGGGTTTCAGAGACCCAGTACTTC
V: TRBV10-3; J: TRBJ1-1; D: -; size: once; CDR3: CAIAQPGLPGTEAFF; DNA: TGTGCCATCGCACAACCAGGGCTTCCGGGCACTGAAGCTTTCTTT
V: TRBV6-1; J: TRBJ2-5; D: TRBD1; size: few; CDR3: CASSGTGVGETQYF; DNA: TGTGCCAGCAGTGGTACAGGGGTGGGGGAGACCCAGTACTTC
V: TRBV6-4; J: TRBJ2-2; D: -; size: few; CDR3: CASSDSDTGELFF; DNA: TGTGCCAGCAGTGACTCGGACACCGGGGAGCTGTTTTTT
V: TRBV6-2/TRBV6-3; J: TRBJ1-2; D: TRBD1; size: few; CDR3: CASSLRGDRVKAGYTF; DNA: TGTGCCAGCAGTCTCCGAGGAGACAGGGTGAAGGCTGGCTACACCTTC
V: TRBV6-1; J: TRBJ2-3; D: -; size: -; CDR3: CASSVNWTPSADTQYF; DNA: TGTGCCAGCAGTGTTAATTGGACCCCGTCGGCAGATACGCAGTATTTT
V: TRBV28; J: TRBJ1-6; D: -; size: -; CDR3: CASSLWSQGSYNSPLHF; DNA: TGTGCCAGCAGTTTATGGTCGCAGGGATCCTATAATTCACCCCTCCACTTT
V: TRBV4-3; J: TRBJ2-5; D: TRBD2; size: -; CDR3: CASSLLAGDETQYF; DNA: TGCGCCAGCAGCTTACTAGCGGGAGATGAGACCCAGTACTTC
V: TRBV27; J: TRBJ2-1; D: -; size: -; CDR3: CASTSWGTYNEQFF; DNA: TGTGCCAGCACCTCGTGGGGTACCTACAATGAGCAGTTCTTC